This TCR beta chain was found in a study of T cell responses to AZD1222 COVID-19 vaccine. CDR1 is MNHEY, CDR2 SVGEGT, per germline. The CDR3 extends over 16 amino acids. Germline trimming cut 6 bases from V and 6 bases from J; bases unmatched to any gene: 10. Produced via immunoSEQ multiplex PCR; TCRdb's table is partial and in-frame only. The table shows more than 150,000 clones, with about nine tenths occurring only once. The origin of this receptor is an adult in good health. This chain links TRBV6-2 or TRBV6-3 with TRBJ1-5; 11 bases fit TRBD1. The specimen comprised peripheral blood, sampled on day 0 of AZD1222 vaccination. Here the CDR3 DNA reads TGTGCCAGCAGCCGACCAGGACAGGGGGCCGTTCAGCCCCAGCATTTT. Its protein product is CASSRPGQGAVQPQHF.